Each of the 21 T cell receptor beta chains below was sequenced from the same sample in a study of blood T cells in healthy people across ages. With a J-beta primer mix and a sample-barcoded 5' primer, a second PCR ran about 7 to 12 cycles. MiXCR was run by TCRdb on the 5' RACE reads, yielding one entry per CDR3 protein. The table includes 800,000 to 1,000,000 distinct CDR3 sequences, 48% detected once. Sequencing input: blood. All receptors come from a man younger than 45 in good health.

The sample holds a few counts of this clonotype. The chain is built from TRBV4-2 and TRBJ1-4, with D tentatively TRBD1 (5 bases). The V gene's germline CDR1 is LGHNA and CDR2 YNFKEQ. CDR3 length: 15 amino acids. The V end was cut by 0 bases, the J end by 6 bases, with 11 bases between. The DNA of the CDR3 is TGTGCCAGCAGCCAAGAAGAACAGGAAGATGAAAAACTGTTTTTT. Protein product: CASSQEEQEDEKLFF.

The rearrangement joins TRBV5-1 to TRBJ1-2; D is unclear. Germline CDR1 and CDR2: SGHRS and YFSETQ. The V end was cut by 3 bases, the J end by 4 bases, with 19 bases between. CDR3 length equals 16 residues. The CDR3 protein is CASSSAPRVGGYGYTF. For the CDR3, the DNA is TGCGCCAGCAGCTCGGCCCCAAGAGTGGGCGGCTATGGCTACACCTTC.

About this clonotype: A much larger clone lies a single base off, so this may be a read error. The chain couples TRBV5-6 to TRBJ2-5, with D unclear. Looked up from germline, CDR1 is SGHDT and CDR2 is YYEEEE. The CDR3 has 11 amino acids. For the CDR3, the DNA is TGTGCCGGCAGCTCGGCCGGGACCCAGTACTTC. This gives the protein CAGSSAGTQYF.

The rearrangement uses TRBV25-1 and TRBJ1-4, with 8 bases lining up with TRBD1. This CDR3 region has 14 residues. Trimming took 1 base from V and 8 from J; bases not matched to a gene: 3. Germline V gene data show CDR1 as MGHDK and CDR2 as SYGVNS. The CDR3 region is CASSEFTGGEKLFF. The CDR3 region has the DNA TGTGCCAGCAGTGAATTCACAGGGGGGGAAAAACTGTTTTTT.

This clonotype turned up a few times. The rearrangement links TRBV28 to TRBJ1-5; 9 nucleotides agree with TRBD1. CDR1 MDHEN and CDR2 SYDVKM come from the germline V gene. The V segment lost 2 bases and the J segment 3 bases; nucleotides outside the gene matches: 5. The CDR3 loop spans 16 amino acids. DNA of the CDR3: TGTGCCAGCAGTTTAGTGACAGGGGGGATCAATCAGCCCCAGCATTTT. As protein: CASSLVTGGINQPQHF.

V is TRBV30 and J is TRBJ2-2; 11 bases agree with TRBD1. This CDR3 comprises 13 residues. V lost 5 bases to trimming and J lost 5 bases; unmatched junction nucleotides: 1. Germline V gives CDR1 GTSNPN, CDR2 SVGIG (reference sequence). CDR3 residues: CAWGTGGTGELFF. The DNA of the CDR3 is TGTGCCTGGGGGACAGGGGGAACCGGGGAGCTGTTTTTT. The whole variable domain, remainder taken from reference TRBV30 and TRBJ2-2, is SQTIHQWPATLVQPVGSPLSLECTVEGTSNPNLYWYRQAAGRGLQLLFYSVGIGQISSEVPQNLSASRPQDRQFILSSKKLLLSDSGFYLCAWGTGGTGELFFGEGSRLTVL.

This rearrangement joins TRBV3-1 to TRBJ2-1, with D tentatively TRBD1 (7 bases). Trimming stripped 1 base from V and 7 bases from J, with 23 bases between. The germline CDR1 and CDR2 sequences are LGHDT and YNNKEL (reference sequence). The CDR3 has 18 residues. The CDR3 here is CASSQGPTGGGNQNEQFF. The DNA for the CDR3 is TGTGCCAGCAGCCAAGGGCCAACCGGAGGGGGCAATCAGAATGAGCAGTTCTTC.

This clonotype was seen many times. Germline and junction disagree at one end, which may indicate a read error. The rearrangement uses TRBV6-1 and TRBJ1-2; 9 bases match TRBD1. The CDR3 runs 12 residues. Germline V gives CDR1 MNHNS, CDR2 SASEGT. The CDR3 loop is CASSRDRAGYTF. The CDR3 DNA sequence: TGCGCCAGCAGCCGGGACAGGGCAGGCTACACCTTC.

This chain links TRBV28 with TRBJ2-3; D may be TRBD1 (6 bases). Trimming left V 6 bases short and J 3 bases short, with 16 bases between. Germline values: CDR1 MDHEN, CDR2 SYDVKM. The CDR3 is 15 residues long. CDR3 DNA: TGTGCCAGCAGCAACTCCTGGGACATAACAGATACGCAGTATTTT. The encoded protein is CASSNSWDITDTQYF.

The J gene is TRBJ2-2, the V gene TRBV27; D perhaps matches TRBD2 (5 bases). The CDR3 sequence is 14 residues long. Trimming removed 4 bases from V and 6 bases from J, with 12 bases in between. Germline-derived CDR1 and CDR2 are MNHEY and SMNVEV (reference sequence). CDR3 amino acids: CASSSLVDPGELFF. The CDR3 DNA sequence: TGTGCCAGCAGTTCACTAGTTGATCCCGGGGAGCTGTTTTTT.

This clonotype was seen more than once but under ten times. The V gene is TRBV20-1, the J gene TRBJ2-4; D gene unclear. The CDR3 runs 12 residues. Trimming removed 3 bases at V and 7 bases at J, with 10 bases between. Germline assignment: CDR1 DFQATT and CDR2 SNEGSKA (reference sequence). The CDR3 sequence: CSASPSQNIQYF. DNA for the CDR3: TGCAGTGCTAGCCCTAGTCAGAACATTCAGTACTTC.

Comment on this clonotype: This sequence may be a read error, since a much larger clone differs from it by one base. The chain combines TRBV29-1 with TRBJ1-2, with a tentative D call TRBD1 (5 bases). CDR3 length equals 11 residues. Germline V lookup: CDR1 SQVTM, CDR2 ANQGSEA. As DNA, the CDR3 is TGCAGCGTTGAACAGGGTTATGGCTACATCTTC. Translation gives CSVEQGYGYIF.

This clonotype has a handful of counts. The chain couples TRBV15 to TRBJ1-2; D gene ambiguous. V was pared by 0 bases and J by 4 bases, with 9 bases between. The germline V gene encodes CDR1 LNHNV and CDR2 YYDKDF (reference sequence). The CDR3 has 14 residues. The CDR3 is CATSRESNIYGYTF. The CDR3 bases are TGTGCCACCAGCAGAGAGAGTAACATCTATGGCTACACCTTC.

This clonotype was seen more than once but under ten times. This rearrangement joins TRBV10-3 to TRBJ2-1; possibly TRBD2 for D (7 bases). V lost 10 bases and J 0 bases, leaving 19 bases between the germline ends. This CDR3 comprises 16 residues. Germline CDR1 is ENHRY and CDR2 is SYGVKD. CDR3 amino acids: CASGLGGASSYNEQFF. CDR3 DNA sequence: TGTGCCAGCGGACTGGGGGGGGCGAGCTCCTACAATGAGCAGTTCTTC.

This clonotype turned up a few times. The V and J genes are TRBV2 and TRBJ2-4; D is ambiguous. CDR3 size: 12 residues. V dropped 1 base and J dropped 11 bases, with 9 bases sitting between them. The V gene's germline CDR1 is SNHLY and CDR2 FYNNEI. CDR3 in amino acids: CASSEGPAVQYF. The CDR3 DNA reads TGTGCCAGCAGTGAAGGCCCCGCGGTTCAGTACTTC.

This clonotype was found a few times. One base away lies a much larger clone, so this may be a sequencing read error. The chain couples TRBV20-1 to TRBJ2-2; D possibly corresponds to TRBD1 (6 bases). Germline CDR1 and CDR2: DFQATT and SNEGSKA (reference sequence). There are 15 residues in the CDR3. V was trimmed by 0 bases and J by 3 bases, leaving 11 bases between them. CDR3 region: CSARDVAGDTGELFF. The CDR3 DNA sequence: TGCAGTGCTAGAGATGTGGCAGGGGACACCGGGGAGCTGTTTTTT.

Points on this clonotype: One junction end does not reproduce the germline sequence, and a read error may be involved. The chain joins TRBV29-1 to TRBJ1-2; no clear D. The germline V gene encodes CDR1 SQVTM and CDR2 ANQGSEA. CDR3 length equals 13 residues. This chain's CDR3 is CSVEATSNYGYTF. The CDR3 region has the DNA TGCAGTGTTGAAGCGACATCGAACTATGGCTACACCTTC.

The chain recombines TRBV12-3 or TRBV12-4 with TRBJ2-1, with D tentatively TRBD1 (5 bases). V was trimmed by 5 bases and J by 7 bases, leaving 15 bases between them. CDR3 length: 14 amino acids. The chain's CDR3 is CASSPYSRVNEQFF. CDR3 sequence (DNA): TGTGCCAGCAGTCCATATTCCAGGGTTAATGAGCAGTTCTTC.

The CDR3 DNA sequence: TGCAGTGCTAGAGGGGTCGCGCGGGGGGGCTCCTACGAGCAGTACTTC. Translated, it gives CSARGVARGGSYEQYF. This sequence joins TRBV20-1 and TRBJ2-7, with TRBD2 identical over 9 bases. V shed 1 base, J shed 0 bases, and the junction held 7 bases outside the gene matches. This CDR3 comprises 16 residues. Germline lookup yields CDR1 DFQATT and CDR2 SNEGSKA (reference sequence).

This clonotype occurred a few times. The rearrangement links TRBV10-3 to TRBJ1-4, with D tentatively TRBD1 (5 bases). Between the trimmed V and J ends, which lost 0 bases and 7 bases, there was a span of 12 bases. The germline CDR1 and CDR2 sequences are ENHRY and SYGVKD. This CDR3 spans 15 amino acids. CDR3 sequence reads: CAISESGRVVEKLFF. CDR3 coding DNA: TGTGCCATCAGTGAGTCGGGCAGGGTGGTTGAAAAACTGTTTTTT.

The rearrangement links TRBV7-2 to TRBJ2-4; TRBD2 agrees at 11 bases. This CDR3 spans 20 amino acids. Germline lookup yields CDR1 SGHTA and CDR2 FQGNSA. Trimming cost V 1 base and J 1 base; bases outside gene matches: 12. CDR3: CASSLGSRGLAGGAKNIQYF. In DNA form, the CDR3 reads TGTGCCAGCAGCTTAGGTTCTAGGGGGCTAGCGGGAGGTGCCAAAAACATTCAGTACTTC. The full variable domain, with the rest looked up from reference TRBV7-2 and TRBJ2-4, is GAGVSQSPSNKVTEKGKDVELRCDPISGHTALYWYRQSLGQGLEFLIYFQGNSAPDKSGLPSDRFSAERTGGSVSTLTIQRTQQEDSAVYLCASSLGSRGLAGGAKNIQYFGAGTRLSVL.